This T cell receptor (beta chain) is drawn from a study of metastatic and nonmetastatic thyroid tumors. Study context: Repertoires were compared across blood and tumor or nodule tissue from malignant and benign thyroid patients.

Unmatched junction bases numbered 12, after V lost 5 bases and J lost 5 bases. Germline CDR1 and CDR2: DFQATT and SNEGSKA (reference sequence). This CDR3 has 15 amino acids. Thyroid surgery was preceded by no treatment in any patient. TCRdb reprocessed the PCR reads using MiXCR. The data show some 41,000 clones, 3% to 3.5% seen once. Study outcomes and limitations: Within blood and tumor, benign nodules reportedly had significantly lower TCR beta diversity than malignant thyroid tumors did.

In its sample, this clone is medium-sized. Antigen specificity is unknown. The chain couples TRBV20-1 to TRBJ2-1, with 7 bases matching TRBD2. The sample consisted of blood. This clonotype was sampled from a female donor with papillary thyroid cancer or a benign thyroid nodule (not recorded which). Some clones in this sample may be carry-over from other donors' samples. The CDR3 protein is CSASRPGLGNNEQFF. The CDR3 DNA follows: TGCAGTGCTTCCCGGCCCGGACTAGGCAACAATGAGCAGTTCTTC.